This T cell receptor (beta chain) was identified in a study of glioma-infiltrating T cells after dendritic cell vaccination. Turning to the study itself: Three intradermal dendritic cell vaccine injections were given every two weeks.

Amplification used 60 V beta primers and 13 J beta primers. Libraries were prepared by immunoSEQ multiplex PCR; TCRdb keeps only in-frame clonotypes and omits some of them. The repertoire consists of fewer than 110,000 clones, with about four fifths occurring once and the leading ten covering less than 15%. The V segment lost 9 bases and the J segment 5 bases; nucleotides outside the gene matches: 2. Germline loops: CDR1 SNHLY, CDR2 FYNNEI. The CDR3 covers 11 residues. The rearrangement joins TRBV2 to TRBJ2-7; the match to TRBD1 covers 9 bases. The sequences come from blood, collected before dendritic cell vaccination. This receptor was identified in a human donor with glioblastoma. The CDR3, as DNA: TGTGCCAGGAGGACAGGGGACGAGCAGTACTTC. Encoded protein: CARRTGDEQYF.